This record covers a single TCR beta chain. What it binds is not known. Germline CDR1 is MDHEN and CDR2 is SYDVKM. The CDR3 sequence is 14 residues long. Trimming took off 8 bases at V and 3 bases at J, with 17 bases between the two ends. This sample was included in a study of T cells in Graves' hyperthyroidism and ophthalmopathy. Overall study findings and caveats: Ophthalmopathy and stable hyperthyroidism were separated by a 13 V-J model. Before onset, by a median of about six months, the model predicted ophthalmopathy.

Lactation, pregnancy, other autoimmune disease or uncontrolled infection excluded patients. Amplified TCR beta CDR3 regions came from RNA transcripts. TCR CDR3 underwent first-round RT-PCR with the HTBI primer set. TCRdb fed the multiplex PCR reads into MiXCR, producing one record per CDR3 protein. The sample holds 500,000 to 600,000 distinct CDR3 sequences, around 45% seen once. Source material: peripheral blood or thyroid tissue (not recorded which). V and J are TRBV28 and TRBJ2-7, with D possibly called TRBD1 or TRBD2 (5 bases each). The TCR comes from an adult woman with Graves' disease, either hyperthyroidism or ophthalmopathy (not recorded which). The CDR3 nucleotides read TGTGCCAGCTTAAGCACGGGGCAGGTCTACGAGCAGTACTTC. This sequence encodes CASLSTGQVYEQYF.